Listed below are T cell receptor beta chains from one sample, sequenced in a study of identical twins. One entry per CDR3 protein, called by TCRdb with MiXCR from the 5' RACE reads. The table shows some 460,000 distinct CDR3 sequences, with approximately 15% occurring only once. These records were also assigned to another study, of yellow fever vaccine responses in identical twins.

Source material: CD4+ T cells sorted from blood. The origin of the receptors is a woman aged 18-35 years in good health. Both conserved end residues are trimmed from each CDR3. A D gene is named only where the DNA matches it firmly.

d_call	j_call	v_call	cdr3_aa
TRBD2	TRBJ2-1	TRBV7-9	ASSGLLAGGYNEQF
TRBD2	TRBJ2-7	TRBV2	ASSIERGPFSYEQY
TRBD2	TRBJ2-1	TRBV12-5	ASGLVHYSGSYNEQF
.	TRBJ2-1	TRBV7-8	ASRPRFGGYNEQF
.	TRBJ2-1	TRBV20-1	SARELISYNEQF
TRBD1	TRBJ2-1	TRBV12-3/TRBV12-4	ASSFTGTGGAYNEQF
.	TRBJ2-5	TRBV29-1	SVGYRDTLETQY
TRBD2	TRBJ2-1	TRBV7-8	ASSRRTNTGLDSKF
.	TRBJ2-7	TRBV29-1	SVGTGASAYEQY
.	TRBJ2-1	TRBV5-1	ASSLRPSEYNEQF
TRBD2	TRBJ2-7	TRBV20-1	SARDQRLAHREQY
.	TRBJ1-5	TRBV4-3	ASSQYWDINQPQH
TRBD2	TRBJ2-1	TRBV2	TSSSPGSGSESSYNEQF
.	TRBJ1-2	TRBV28	ASTYNDYGYT
.	TRBJ1-2	TRBV20-1	SDSLRAGYT
TRBD1	TRBJ2-6	TRBV5-1	ASSSPTGGLASGANVLT
.	TRBJ1-1	TRBV20-1	SARDWQGITEAF
.	TRBJ2-5	TRBV7-9	ASSLALVGLQETQY
TRBD2	TRBJ2-7	TRBV7-2	ASSLESSGTYEQY
TRBD2	TRBJ2-3	TRBV12-3/TRBV12-4	ASSLLAGGADTQY
.	TRBJ1-1	TRBV5-1	ASSLEVGTEAF
TRBD1	TRBJ2-2	TRBV29-1	SVAPGGTGGGPGELF
TRBD1	TRBJ2-2	TRBV5-6	ASSTEQGTGELF
TRBD2	TRBJ2-5	TRBV12-3/TRBV12-4	ASSPTSGGDVTQY
TRBD2	TRBJ2-1	TRBV4-2	ASSSTSGGRHEQF
.	TRBJ2-4	TRBV7-8	ASSFGMAVGNIQY
TRBD1	TRBJ2-2	TRBV3-1	ASSQARGRAGELF
.	TRBJ2-5	TRBV2	ASSEGAQY
TRBD1	TRBJ2-7	TRBV7-2	ASTTGGSFHEQY
.	TRBJ2-2	TRBV6-1	ASSEELADTGELF
TRBD1	TRBJ1-5	TRBV11-2	ASSSGQWGNQPQH
TRBD2	TRBJ2-7	TRBV4-2	ASSQGGTNYEQY
.	TRBJ2-1	TRBV20-1	SAPRAIGPREQF
.	TRBJ2-3	TRBV5-1	ASSGDTQY
TRBD2	TRBJ2-7	TRBV3-1	ASSPLREGPQY
TRBD1	TRBJ2-1	TRBV5-1	ASSLRGYEQF
.	TRBJ2-5	TRBV12-3/TRBV12-4	ASSLDRVVETQY
.	TRBJ1-5	TRBV11-2	ASSLRWQSGGSNQPQH
TRBD1	TRBJ1-5	TRBV12-3/TRBV12-4	ASSSRQGKLDQPQH
.	TRBJ1-6	TRBV3-1	ASSPRAGPLH
.	TRBJ2-3	TRBV27	ASSLKDGNTDTQY
TRBD1	TRBJ2-4	TRBV7-9	ASSLVGGQGNIQY
TRBD1	TRBJ2-7	TRBV7-9	ASSLLIGQGAYEQY
.	TRBJ2-1	TRBV7-8	ASRDSGSYNEQF
.	TRBJ2-7	TRBV4-3	ASSQVQGYYEQY
.	TRBJ1-4	TRBV2	ASSAFSSVEKLF
.	TRBJ2-5	TRBV24-1	ATSLLGKSGETQY
TRBD2	TRBJ2-5	TRBV20-1	SARVAGERETQY
.	TRBJ2-3	TRBV4-2	ASSQGLAASTDTQY
.	TRBJ2-5	TRBV3-1	ASSQRGPGTQY
.	TRBJ2-3	TRBV3-1	ASSQEWSSLKGDTQY
TRBD1	TRBJ2-7	TRBV20-1	SATGTGMYEQY
.	TRBJ2-7	TRBV20-1	SARDPGGNYEQY
.	TRBJ2-5	TRBV12-3/TRBV12-4	ASSTLDANQETQY
.	TRBJ2-5	TRBV14	ASSKVRGIQTQY
TRBD2	TRBJ2-1	TRBV5-1	ASSLRGLAGEYNEQF
TRBD1	TRBJ2-7	TRBV28	ASSLASTGGNEQY